This TCR beta chain stems from a study of cytomegalovirus exposure and HLA in healthy donors (TCRdb year 2017). As for the study more broadly: In an earlier analysis of under 750 of the donors, 250 to 350 Gb of sequence data and 90 million to 120 million unique TCR beta sequences from 180 million or so T cells were reported. Among the roughly 390 genotyped donors, approximately 76% belonged to the genetic ancestry cluster associated with self-reported Caucasian donors. The later analysis used no new phenotypic data to find candidate immune exposures, relying instead on TCR beta sequences and their occurrence across donors. Donor age, sex, ethnicity and CMV serostatus were collected together with the repertoire data. Roughly 300 gigabases of sequencing data and approximately 91 million unique TCR sequences made up an early release that covered several hundred HLA-typed donors. All discovery cohort repertoires had been generated using a single sequencing platform. HLA typing included class I and class II loci at four-digit resolution. Four to six DR-DQ haplotypes were handled as single units for association and clustering because linkage in the cohort was strong. In an earlier analysis of roughly 600 of the donors, high-throughput TCR beta sequencing was used to judge whether each TCR beta V gene segment behaved as functional or pseudogenic. Among several hundred genotyped donors of the cohort, an average of roughly 230,000 unique TCR beta nucleotide sequences was sequenced per donor, of which about 19% were non-productive. The study aimed to test whether signatures of past pathogen exposure could be identified by cataloging public T cell receptors. High-throughput TCR immunosequencing, statistical association of individual TCRs with disease status, and machine learning were combined to predict cytomegalovirus infection status. A separate validation cohort of roughly 110 different subjects was used in addition to the roughly 620-subject first cohort. A later analysis re-examined previously published TCR beta repertoires from just over 650 donors and added high-resolution HLA genotyping to investigate patterns of TCR occurrence. In a later genetic analysis, genome-wide SNP genotypes for about three fifths of the roughly 670 donors were used, and that subset was treated as a discovery cohort. The number of typed donors differed by locus: about 629-630 for A, B, C, DRB1 and DQB1; 500 to 550 for DQA1; about 600 for DPA1; and some 450 for DPB1. Using immunosequencing, the study profiled T cell repertoires from fewer than 700 subjects and related those repertoires to cytomegalovirus serostatus. Overall study outcomes, separate from this receptor: At a false discovery rate of 0.05, a later analysis linked around 17,000 TCR beta sequences to specific HLA alleles. In a later analysis, HLA-associated TCR beta chains showed more clonal expansion and lower generation probabilities than non-associated chains that were equally common. The 87-base-pair reads could not distinguish some IMGT-functional V segments, including TRBV6-2 and TRBV6-3, so those segments were excluded. In a later genetic analysis, fewer N-insertions in productive TCRs were reported among donors in an Asian-associated ancestry cluster than the roughly 700-donor mean. Immune exposure information for the cohort was limited to CMV serostatus. A cluster of highly shared sequence variants was judged likely to be a technical artifact of the sequencing pipeline. While some public TCRs were present in many individuals, most TCR sequences turned up only very rarely across donors. In a later analysis, TCR association rates were found to vary across HLA loci, with the most associated TCRs seen for DRB1 alleles and the fewest for HLA-C alleles. The authors suggested that the approach could potentially be extended to other disease states and immunological phenotypes. A later analysis found that most CMV-associated TCR beta chains appeared HLA-restricted, with HLA associations seemingly driven largely by CMV exposure. A further reported finding was that TCR beta sequences accurately predicted the HLA-A and HLA-B alleles for most subjects in the first cohort. The classifier was reported to diagnose cytomegalovirus status with high specificity and sensitivity in both the original cohort and the validation cohort. In vitro tests confirmed that three of the cytomegalovirus-associated TCR beta chains recognize cytomegalovirus antigens. A total of 150 to 200 TCR beta chains were listed by the study as associated with cytomegalovirus. Because HLA typing was missing for some donors at each locus, association tests included only the typed subset. A later genetic analysis associated a missense DCLRE1C variant with V-gene and J-gene trimming of TCR beta chains, and an independent cohort replicated the association. Correlated functional status among segregating V segments might be attributable to linkage disequilibrium, but an unknown experimental factor could not be ruled out. Fewer than 20 rarely observed V segments, including chromosome 9 orphons, were excluded from the earlier analysis of a few hundred of the donors because counts were too low. Several of the top co-occurrence clusters appeared to be linked to parvovirus B19, influenza, CMV and Epstein-Barr virus, according to a later analysis. Roughly uniform sequencing depth across donors was assumed in presence/absence analyses, although this assumption may not hold. Strong co-occurrence of HLA alleles, especially DR and DQ, made assigning TCR associations to individual alleles difficult. This cohort had only TCR beta chains sequenced, and the lack of alpha or paired-chain data limited which features could be detected. An earlier analysis of 587 of the donors showed that most TCR beta V segments appeared in productive rearrangements either about 87% or about 30% of the time, which broadly matched IMGT annotations.

In total, 500 to 700 healthy bone marrow donors made up the cohort. Cohort members were all nominally healthy when sampled, although unrecorded immune exposures were likely present. The donor was CMV seropositive and belonged to the group of 250 to 300 seropositive cohort members. Every donor gave a peripheral blood sample, and the peripheral blood mononuclear cells from that sample were used for TCR beta sequencing. The Qiagen DNeasy Blood Extraction Kit was used to extract genomic DNA from the blood cell samples. The method was the immunoSEQ multiplex PCR assay. The multiplex PCR relied on a mix of 60 forward primers for TCR Vbeta segments and 13 reverse primers for TCR Jbeta segments. A multiplex PCR assay on genomic DNA amplified the CDR3 region of rearranged TCR beta genes. The amplified TCR beta libraries were sequenced on the Illumina HiSeq System as 87-base-pair reads. Concerning the study's data processing: Across the 700 or so repertoires, a later analysis counted about 81 million unique TCR beta chains, some 11 million of which were shared by at least two donors. Raw reads were error-corrected and collapsed into unique sequences by a nearest-neighbor algorithm in which closely related sequences were merged to remove PCR and sequencing errors. V, D and J gene segments were assigned by aligning CDR3 sequences to IMGT reference sequences. Each retained sequence needed at least a six-nucleotide match to both a V gene segment and a J gene segment. Rearrangements were called productive when the CDR3 lacked stop codons and stayed in frame with V and J; all others were non-productive. Following IMGT convention, CDR3 was defined as the stretch from the second conserved V-encoded cysteine to the conserved J-encoded phenylalanine. The earlier analysis of fewer than 700 of the donors excluded sequences that lacked an unambiguous match to a single V gene segment. In an earlier analysis of more than 500 of the donors, a V segment was called functional when productive rearrangements were above 56.7%, and segregating when the standard deviation between donors exceeded 5%. A statistical classification framework was built for diagnosing cytomegalovirus status from the catalog of TCR beta chain sequences. In a later analysis, V and J genes were assigned by comparing TCR nucleotide sequences against IMGT/GENE-DB human TR gene sequences. The TCRdist pipeline was used in a later analysis to assign CDR3 sequences and most-parsimonious VDJ recombination scenarios. In a later analysis, each TCR beta chain was defined by its CDR3 amino acid sequence together with its V-gene family, and reads without a unique V-gene family were excluded. A later analysis removed 592 highly shared, low-generation-probability nucleotide sequences to deal with suspected cross-contamination and a sequencing artifact. In a later analysis, a clonal expansion index was calculated for each public chain from normalized within-repertoire ranks of inferred template counts. In a later analysis, generation probabilities were computed with a VDJ recombination model fitted to out-of-frame rearrangements, and the resulting probabilities were checked against IGoR. A later analysis scored TCR-TCR, TCR-HLA and TCR-CMV co-occurrence with hypergeometric tests, applying a repertoire-size bias correction to TCR pairs. False discovery rates were estimated in a later analysis by permuting HLA or CMV assignments 20 times. In a later analysis, co-occurring TCRs were grouped with DBSCAN, and TCRdist sequence similarity was added when clustering was performed within HLA-allele-positive subsets. For co-occurrence clustering, repertoires with fewer than 30,000 or more than 120,000 public chains were excluded, along with a handful of repertoires with anomalous nucleotide sharing. In TCRdb, the immuneACCESS table is reduced to in-frame sequences with V and J assigned. These tables do not hold every clone; where another copy was compared, an unresolved V gene accounts for under half, and the others remain unexplained. D and trimming were read from the DNA, whereas the V and J calls and clone size are those reported in that table. The sample table shows 90,000 to 120,000 clones, and approximately 79% are seen once. 11% to 15% of the sample belongs to the ten largest clones.

Comment on this clone: No cognate antigen has been identified for it. Nothing much larger sits one base from this clone, and base qualities are not available.

V and J lose 1 base and 0 bases, and a span of 10 bases separates them. As encoded in the germline V gene (reference sequence), CDR1 is LNHNV while CDR2 is YYDKDF. The CDR3, from cysteine to phenylalanine, totals 15 residues. CDR3 DNA only is kept here, 45 bases in frame from base 1. Sequencing was carried out using PBMCs. The clonotype comes from a woman in her 40s in good health and CMV-seropositive. In this chain, TRBV15 is recombined with TRBJ2-7; the D gene is perhaps TRBD2, from 6 matching bases. The nucleotides read TGTGCCACCAGCAGAGGTGCTAGCGTCTCCTACGAGCAGTACTTC. It translates to CATSRGASVSYEQYF.